This T cell receptor beta chain emerged from a study of blood T cell repertoires in COVID-19 (TCRdb year 2020). About the full investigation: Samples from collaborators originated in the United States, Italy and Spain and spanned both the acute and convalescent phases of COVID-19. Where available, HLA class I and class II types were obtained from metadata supplied by the sample provider rather than from assay-based typing. The samples were drawn from two sources: the first 160 participants of the ongoing ImmuneRACE study, and about 1,300 subjects contributed by 6 global collaborators. The repertoires were released in a freely available public database meant as a resource for research on the immune response to SARS-CoV-2. The material from the prospective study consisted of cDNA or gDNA derived from T cells, B-cell-depleted T cells, or PBMCs. A de-identified subject ID, COVID-19 status, age in years and sex were almost always included in the sample metadata. Subjects who had been exposed to COVID-19, were actively infected with it, or had recovered from it provided the deeply sampled blood TCRbeta repertoires that made up the dataset.

TCRbeta CDR3 regions were amplified from genomic DNA by means of the immunoSEQ Assay, a bias-controlled multiplex PCR. In the original analysis: The number of nucleated cells in each sample was estimated from the amplification of reference gene primers within the assay. Sequence reads were collapsed and filtered to measure the absolute abundance of every unique TCRbeta CDR3 rearrangement. Productive Simpson clonality was computed per sample as the square root of Simpson's diversity index over productive rearrangements. The table comes from immuneACCESS by way of TCRdb, which keeps in-frame sequences with V and J called. Part of the clones is missing from these tables; in studies checked, under half for an unresolved V gene and the rest for unknown reasons. The V and J calls and clone size are taken from that table; D and trimming were inferred from the DNA. Counted in this sample were fewer than 200,000 clones; roughly 79% of them appeared once. Of the sample, approximately 11% falls within the top ten clones.

V is pared back by 3 bases and J by 6 bases, with 11 bases lying between the germline termini. Spanning cysteine to phenylalanine, the CDR3 consists of 13 amino acids. Just the 39-base CDR3 DNA is kept, in frame starting at base 1. One collaborating source in Seattle enrolled patients during active infection and followed them longitudinally through the course of disease. Collaborating institutions collected whole blood in K2EDTA tubes following their own protocols. For TCRbeta analysis, collaborators shipped samples as frozen whole blood, isolated PBMCs, or DNA extracted from either of those sample types. General conclusions and limits of the study: Clinical and demographic metadata were provided uncurated, with the amount varying by source and participant.

As regards this clone: Its antigen remains undetermined. The input lacks base qualities; no much larger clone sits a single base away.

This TCR was sampled from a middle-aged woman with COVID-19, enrolled during active disease. The sequenced material came from peripheral blood. This chain joins TRBV12-3 or TRBV12-4 to TRBJ1-1; too little of a D gene remains to name it. Here the CDR3 is given as CASSFSRYAEAFF. DNA sequence: TGTGCCAGCAGTTTTTCGCGCTATGCTGAAGCTTTCTTT.